This entry is about one T cell receptor (beta chain). Antigen unknown. V lost 0 bases to trimming and J lost 0 bases, with 9 bases between them. The length of the CDR3 is 17 residues. The germline CDR1 and CDR2 sequences are LGHNA and YNFKEQ. The entry originates in a study of OX40 agonist ivuxolimab in advanced cancers. For the study at large: Patients were treated with intravenous ivuxolimab, dosed at 0.01 to 10 mg/kg and infused every 2 weeks.

Only in-frame clones appear in the TCRdb table, and some are missing; sequencing was by immunoSEQ multiplex PCR. Among fewer than 70,000 clones, approximately 90% were seen once, and the ten largest hold about 2.7%. Study-wide findings and caveats: There was clonal expansion of CD4+ and CD8+ blood T cells by week 6 at 0.1 to 3.0 mg/kg. The study did not work out the antigen specificity of the expanded peripheral T cells.

The receptor was isolated from an adult with an advanced solid tumor such as melanoma, head and neck, liver or kidney cancer. This chain uses TRBV4-2 with TRBJ2-6; no clear D. The source material was CD4+ or CD8+ T cells sorted from blood, sampled in a trial of the OX40 agonist ivuxolimab. The CDR3 DNA follows: TGTGCCAGCAGCCAAGAAGGGTGGGGCTCTGGGGCCAACGTCCTGACTTTC. Translating gives CASSQEGWGSGANVLTF.